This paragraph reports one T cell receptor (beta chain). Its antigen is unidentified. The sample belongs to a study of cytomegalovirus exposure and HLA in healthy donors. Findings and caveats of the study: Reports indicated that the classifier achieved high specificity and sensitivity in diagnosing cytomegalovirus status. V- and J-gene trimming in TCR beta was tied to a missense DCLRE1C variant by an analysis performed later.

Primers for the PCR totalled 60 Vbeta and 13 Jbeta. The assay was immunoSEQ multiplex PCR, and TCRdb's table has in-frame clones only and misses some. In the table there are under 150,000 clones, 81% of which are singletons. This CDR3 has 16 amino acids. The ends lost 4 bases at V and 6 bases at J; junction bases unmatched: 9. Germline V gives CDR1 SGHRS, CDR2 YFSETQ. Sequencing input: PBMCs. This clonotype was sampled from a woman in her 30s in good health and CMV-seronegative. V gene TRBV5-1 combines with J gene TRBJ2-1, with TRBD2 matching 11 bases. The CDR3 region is CASSPNPTSGSNEQFF. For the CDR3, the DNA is TGCGCCAGCAGCCCGAACCCCACTAGCGGGAGCAATGAGCAGTTCTTC.